This entry describes one T cell receptor (beta chain). In germline, CDR1 is SGHRS, CDR2 YFSETQ. The CDR3 is 15 residues long. V lost 7 bases to trimming and J lost 2 bases; unmatched junction nucleotides: 8. The source of the sample is a study of blood T cell repertoires in COVID-19. Study in general: PBMCs, B-cell-depleted T cells, or T cells provided the cDNA or gDNA that made up the material.

Authors' analysis steps: Reference gene primer amplification gave estimated nucleated cell counts. Sequencing used immunoSEQ multiplex PCR; TCRdb keeps in-frame clones, though not all of them. V, J and clone size are taken as reported in that table, and D and trimming were inferred from the DNA itself. This sample has over 70,000 clones, with 88% found just once. V is TRBV5-1 and J is TRBJ2-1; 8 bases line up with TRBD1. The TCR sequence derives from a man of 80 years or more with acute or convalescent COVID-19. Material: peripheral blood. The CDR3 is CASDLGTGPYNEQFF. The CDR3 DNA sequence: TGCGCCAGCGATTTGGGGACAGGCCCCTACAATGAGCAGTTCTTC.